This paragraph covers one T cell receptor (beta chain) sequence. Its target is not known. V gave up 5 bases and J gave up 6 bases, with 18 bases separating them. The CDR3 runs 14 residues. Germline lookup yields CDR1 GTSNPN and CDR2 SVGIG (reference sequence). Overall study findings and caveats: Greatest tumor Treg TCR overlap was with tumor naive CD4+ cells.

Semi-nested PCR with Nested Universal Primer A followed constant-region reverse priming of full-length variable regions. TCRdb independently ran MiXCR on the 5' RACE reads; one entry per CDR3 protein. In the table there are about 55,000 distinct CDR3 sequences, 15% to 20% of which are singletons. Naive CD4+ cells had CD25+ Tregs removed. The TCR comes from a female donor with breast cancer. J is TRBJ2-3 and V is TRBV30; D not resolved. Sequenced material: naive CD4+ T cells sorted from blood. The subset: naive CD4+ T cells, CD4+CD45RA+CD25-. The DNA of the CDR3 is TGTGCCTGGCGGTTTCAAGGGTATCGGGATACGCAGTATTTT. Encoded protein: CAWRFQGYRDTQYF.